A single sample is the source of the 2 T cell receptor beta chains below, sequenced in a study of blood T cell repertoires in COVID-19. This table comes from immunoSEQ multiplex PCR, and its TCRdb copy is limited to in-frame clones, with some not included. This sample has about 260,000 clones, with 85% found just once. Material for sequencing was peripheral blood. The receptors originated from a human donor in a cohort sampled during active COVID-19.

V and J are TRBV7-9 and TRBJ1-1; TRBD1 might be the D (6 bases). CDR1 is SEHNR and CDR2 is FQNEAQ in the germline V gene (reference sequence). The germline V and J ends were trimmed by 1 base and 4 bases, with 10 bases remaining between them. The CDR3 runs to 14 residues. CDR3 bases: TGTGCCAGCAGCTTAGGGGGGCTGGGCACTGAAGCTTTCTTT. This gives the protein CASSLGGLGTEAFF.

This chain connects TRBV21-1 to TRBJ2-7; the table's TRBD1 call for D was not verified on the DNA. TRBV21-1 has pseudogene status. The CDR3 has 15 amino acids. CDR3 DNA: TGTGCCAGCGGTGGGCTCATGGCCTTTTCTTACGAGCAGTACTTC. It is translated as CASGGLMAFSYEQYF.